The rows below give T cell receptor beta chains drawn from one sample of a study of blood T cell repertoires in COVID-19. Profiled with immunoSEQ multiplex PCR; TCRdb holds only in-frame clones, not every one. The sample has about 120,000 clones, around 84% seen once. The sequencing sample was made of PBMCs or T cells enriched from blood (not recorded which). The receptor set was obtained from a woman in her twenties or thirties who had recovered from COVID-19. The CDR3 runs from the conserved cysteine through the conserved F or W. A D gene is named only where the DNA matches it firmly. Clone size, where shown, is once, few, many, or a class for clones that have expanded.

d_call,v_call,clone_size,j_call,cdr3_length,cdr3_nt,cdr3_aa
TRBD1,TRBV30,few,TRBJ1-6,13,TGTGCCTGGACGGGACAGCATAATTCACCCCTCCACTTT,CAWTGQHNSPLHF
-,TRBV18,-,TRBJ2-7,15,TGTGCCAGCTCACGTCGGGGGACAGCGTCCAACGAGCAGTACTTC,CASSRRGTASNEQYF
TRBD1,TRBV7-8,-,TRBJ1-6,16,TGTGCCAGCAGCTTAGGGGGGACAGCGACCAATTCACCCCTCCACTTT,CASSLGGTATNSPLHF
-,TRBV7-9,once,TRBJ1-2,13,TGTGCCAGCAGCGCTGCGGGGGGCTATGGCTACACCTTC,CASSAAGGYGYTF
TRBD2,TRBV5-4,-,TRBJ2-1,16,TGTGCCAGCACCTCTGAGACTAGCGGGAGGGCCAATGAGCAGTTCTTC,CASTSETSGRANEQFF
-,TRBV7-3,-,TRBJ2-1,14,TGTGCCAGCAGCTTAACCGGGACCTACAATGAGCAGTTCTTC,CASSLTGTYNEQFF
-,TRBV11-2,-,TRBJ1-2,13,TGTGCCAGCAGCTTAAAGTTCAATTGGGGGGTCTACTTC,CASSLKFNWGVYF
TRBD2,TRBV27,-,TRBJ2-7,15,TGTGCCAGCAGTAAAGTCGGGACTAAATCGTACGAGCAGTACTTC,CASSKVGTKSYEQYF
TRBD2,TRBV2,once,TRBJ2-3,15,TGTGCCAGCAGCGGGACTAGCGGGGCCCAATATAAGCAGTATTTT,CASSGTSGAQYKQYF
-,TRBV4-3,-,TRBJ1-2,14,TGCGCCAGCAGCCAAGATAAACAGGGCTATGGCTACACCTTC,CASSQDKQGYGYTF
-,TRBV5-6,-,TRBJ1-6,14,TGTGCCAGCAGCTTGCTGGGCAGGGGTGAACCCCTCCACTTT,CASSLLGRGEPLHF
-,TRBV10-3,-,TRBJ2-7,13,TGTGCCACCAGGGGGGACACCAGGAGTGAGCAGTACTTC,CATRGDTRSEQYF
-,TRBV9,-,TRBJ1-1,14,TGTGCCAGCAGCGTACAGGGGAGAGGCACTGAAGCTTTCTTT,CASSVQGRGTEAFF
-,TRBV5-6,-,TRBJ2-7,12,TGTGCCAGCAGCTTGAACGGTTACGAGCAGTACTTC,CASSLNGYEQYF
TRBD2,TRBV29-1,-,TRBJ2-7,16,TGCAGCGTCCTACGCGGGACTAGCGGGAGCTCCTACGAGCAGTACTTC,CSVLRGTSGSSYEQYF
-,TRBV7-2,-,TRBJ1-2,13,TGTGCCAGCAGCCTCCCCCCTCTATATGGCTACACCTTC,CASSLPPLYGYTF
TRBD2,TRBV4-1,-,TRBJ2-7,16,TGCGCCAGCAGTCGATATAGCGGAGGGAGGGGCTACGAGCAGTACTTC,CASSRYSGGRGYEQYF
-,TRBV3-1/TRBV3-2,-,TRBJ2-1,14,TGTGCCAGCAGCCAACCGTGGGGGCTAAATGAGCAGTTCTTC,CASSQPWGLNEQFF
TRBD2,TRBV11-2,-,TRBJ2-1,19,TGTGCCAGCAGCTCATTGGGGCGGGAGTACCGCCGCTCCTACAATGAGCAGTTCTTC,CASSSLGREYRRSYNEQFF
-,TRBV11-2,-,TRBJ2-5,15,TGTGCCAGCAGTTCCGCGCAATTCAGGGCAGAGACCCAGTACTTC,CASSSAQFRAETQYF
TRBD2,TRBV5-1,-,TRBJ2-7,14,TGCGCCAGCAGCTGGGGACTAGGCGTTGGCGAGCAGTACTTC,CASSWGLGVGEQYF
-,TRBV5-1,few,TRBJ2-6,17,TGCGCCAGCAGCTTGGGAGGGGGTTCGCCTGGGGCCAACGTCCTGACTTTC,CASSLGGGSPGANVLTF
TRBD2,TRBV23-1,few,TRBJ2-1,19,TGCGCCAGCAGTCAATCTGAGGGAGCGGGAAGGGGCCCCTACAATGAGCAGTTCTTC,CASSQSEGAGRGPYNEQFF
-,TRBV19,-,TRBJ1-1,12,TGTGCCAGTCTAGAGCGAACCACTGAAGCTTTCTTT,CASLERTTEAFF
TRBD1,TRBV20-1,-,TRBJ1-1,14,TGCAGTGCTAGTGGCGGACAGGGTGGCACTGAAGCTTTCTTT,CSASGGQGGTEAFF
-,TRBV15,-,TRBJ1-2,14,TGTGCCACCAGCAGAGAGAGGCGAGGCTATGGCTACACCTTC,CATSRERRGYGYTF